This T cell receptor beta chain is drawn from a study of Graves' ophthalmopathy and Graves' hyperthyroidism. Notes on the study in general: Appearing in blood as well were most expanded thyroid clonotypes above 0.001 frequency.

This clonotype was seen a handful of times. Antigen specificity is unknown. RNA transcripts served as template for amplifying TCR beta CDR3 sequences. The library came from an HTBI-primed first-round RT-PCR and a second-round multiplex PCR. TCRdb ran MiXCR on the multiplex PCR reads and lists one entry per CDR3 protein. The table lists about 550,000 distinct CDR3 sequences, 35% to 40% of them singletons, with around 4.6% in the top ten. Germline-derived CDR1 and CDR2 are SEHNR and FQNEAQ (reference sequence). CDR3 length: 14 residues. The V segment lost 5 bases and the J segment 4 bases; nucleotides outside the gene matches: 6.

The chain carries TRBV7-9 and TRBJ2-3; 7 bases are shared with TRBD1. The sequenced sample was peripheral blood or thyroid tissue (not recorded which). The sequence was collected from an adult man with Graves' hyperthyroidism. Written as DNA, the CDR3 is TGTGCCAGCAGCCTGACAGGGTTTTCAGATACGCAGTATTTT. Its protein product is CASSLTGFSDTQYF. Looking up the rest from reference TRBV7-9 and TRBJ2-3 gives the full variable domain: DTGVSQNPRHKITKRGQNVTFRCDPISEHNRLYWYRQTLGQGPEFLTYFQNEAQLEKSRLLSDRFSAERPKGSFSTLEIQRTEQGDSAMYLCASSLTGFSDTQYFGPGTRLTVL.